This T cell receptor beta chain was captured in a study of blood T cell repertoires in COVID-19. Study-level information: Samples representing acute and convalescent COVID-19 were sourced from the United States, Italy and Spain.

Germline V gene data show CDR1 as MNHEY and CDR2 as SVGEGT. This CDR3 has 14 amino acids. V shed 5 bases and J 8 bases; nucleotides not matched to a gene: 6. Original processing methods: Estimation of nucleated cell counts was performed using reference gene primer amplification. The data were produced by immunoSEQ multiplex PCR, yet TCRdb's version contains in-frame clones alone and is incomplete. V and J calls and clone size are as listed in that table; D and trimming were resolved from the DNA. This sample yields roughly 190,000 clones, of which approximately 84% are seen a single time; less than 6.5% belongs to the top ten.

Source material: peripheral blood. The sequence was collected from a woman aged 70-85 years with active or convalescent COVID-19. The gene calls are TRBV6-2 or TRBV6-3 and TRBJ1-6; 7 nucleotides agree with TRBD1. CDR3 DNA sequence: TGTGCCAGCAGTCGGGACAGAGAAGATTCACCCCTCCACTTT. Amino acids: CASSRDREDSPLHF.